The source of this T cell receptor beta chain is a study of human T cells and chemical hapten exposure. Study details: DPC (0.01%) was patch tested on the upper back and read at 6 days.

This clonotype was observed at least ten times. Its antigen remains unidentified. Study conclusions and caveats: Once DPC sensitization occurred, TCRs above 1 in 1000 frequency showed no change.

V lost 5 bases and J lost 2; bases outside the gene matches: 0. The CDR3 extends over 13 amino acids. Germline-derived CDR1 and CDR2 are SGHTA and FQGTGA. Regarding time point: pre-sensitization, week 0. As to treatment: therapeutic diphenylcyclopropenone sensitization with weekly scalp DPC. Each CDR3 protein is one row after TCRdb ran MiXCR on the RACE reads. The table records about 250,000 distinct CDR3 sequences, approximately 7.5% of them present only once. The genes are TRBV7-3 and TRBJ1-5; 7 bases fit TRBD1. The source of this sequence is a man aged 18 to 35 with alopecia areata. Some clones in this sample may be carry-over from other donors' samples. Sequencing was performed on whole blood, taken in connection with sensitization to the hapten diphenylcyclopropenone (DPC). The DNA of the CDR3 is TGTGCCAGCAGCACAGGGGGCAATCAGCCCCAGCATTTT. It yields the protein CASSTGGNQPQHF.